The 21 T cell receptor beta chains below come from one sample, sequenced in a study of cytomegalovirus exposure and HLA in healthy donors. The study ran its PCR with 60 Vbeta and 13 Jbeta primers. Using immunoSEQ multiplex PCR, the repertoire was profiled, and TCRdb retains in-frame clones only, with some absent. Of 120,000 or so clones listed, approximately 80% are singletons. What was sequenced was PBMCs. The receptors stem from a man in his fifties or sixties in good health and CMV-seropositive.

Only one count was recorded for this clone. This rearrangement joins TRBV19 to TRBJ2-2, with 9 bases that match TRBD2. The CDR3 contains 15 residues. The J segment lost 0 bases and the V segment lost 7 bases, leaving 3 bases of the junction unmatched. CDR1 and CDR2 from the germline V gene are LNHDA and SQIVND (reference sequence). CDR3 amino acids: CASKRLAANTGELFF. CDR3 DNA sequence: TGTGCCAGTAAACGACTAGCGGCGAACACCGGGGAGCTGTTTTTT.

The chain carries TRBV20-1 and TRBJ2-1; 7 bases agree with TRBD1. V shed 0 bases and J 12 bases; nucleotides not matched to a gene: 2. This CDR3 is 11 amino acids long. CDR1 and CDR2 (germline): DFQATT, SNEGSKA (reference sequence). CDR3 sequence (DNA): TGCAGTGCTAGAGAGAGGACAGGGCAGTTCTTC. Protein: CSARERTGQFF.

CDR3 region: CASRRYSGTGKNSPLHF. CDR3 coding DNA: TGTGCCAGCAGAAGGTATTCCGGGACAGGGAAAAATTCACCCCTCCACTTT. The V gene is TRBV7-9, the J gene TRBJ1-6, with 9 positions matching TRBD1. The CDR3 is made up of 17 amino acids. Germline values: CDR1 SEHNR, CDR2 FQNEAQ (reference sequence). The trim removed 6 bases at V and 7 bases at J, leaving 13 bases unmatched.

This clone was detected only once. The gene calls are TRBV4-2 and TRBJ2-4; 8 bases are a match to TRBD2. The CDR3 totals 15 residues. J was trimmed by 8 bases and V by 0 bases; bases with no gene match: 6. Germline CDR1 is LGHNA and CDR2 is YNFKEQ. CDR3 bases: TGTGCCAGCAGCCAAGATCGAAGCGGGAGTTACATTCAGTACTTC. Encoded protein: CASSQDRSGSYIQYF.

The rearrangement uses TRBV7-2 and TRBJ2-3, with a possible D match to TRBD2 (5 bases). The CDR3 has 12 residues. Trimming cost V 1 base and J 8 bases, with 7 bases left between them. Germline V gene sequence: CDR1 SGHTA, CDR2 FQGNSA. The CDR3: CASSLVRGTQYF. In nucleotides, the CDR3 is TGTGCCAGCAGCTTAGTACGGGGTACGCAGTATTTT.

The genes are TRBV5-1 and TRBJ2-2; no clear D gene. V was clipped by 5 bases and J by 3 bases, with 14 bases between them. Germline V CDR1 and CDR2: SGHRS, YFSETQ. The CDR3 contains 15 residues. Here the CDR3 DNA reads TGCGCCAGCAGTTCGGGTCCGACGGACACCGGGGAGCTGTTTTTT. As protein: CASSSGPTDTGELFF.

The rearrangement uses TRBV19 and TRBJ2-2; no firm D call. CDR1 and CDR2 (germline): LNHDA, SQIVND (reference sequence). This CDR3 is 14 amino acids long. Trimming took 4 bases from V and 5 from J, leaving 11 bases between them. The CDR3 is CASSNQVRTGELFF. The CDR3 nucleotides read TGTGCCAGTAGTAACCAGGTCCGGACCGGGGAGCTGTTTTTT.

The chain couples TRBV4-3 to TRBJ1-2; D gene unclear. Per the germline V gene, CDR1 is LGHNA and CDR2 is YSLEER. The V and J ends lost 3 bases and 0 bases respectively, with 11 bases between them. The CDR3 is 15 residues long. CDR3 in DNA: TGCGCCAGCAGCCACCTAGGATACTCTAACTATGGCTACACCTTC. Translated: CASSHLGYSNYGYTF.

This clone was seen a few times. The chain uses TRBV29-1 and TRBJ1-1, with 9 bases matching TRBD1. Germline V CDR1 and CDR2: SQVTM, ANQGSEA. J lost 4 bases, V lost 7 bases, and 7 bases had no gene match. The CDR3 is 13 amino acids. In nucleotides, the CDR3 is TGCAGCGGAAACAGGGGGCCCGGCACTGAAGCTTTCTTT. It is translated as CSGNRGPGTEAFF.

The chain links TRBV19 to TRBJ2-4; 13 positions match TRBD2. The CDR3 sequence is 17 residues long. Unmatched junction bases numbered 11, after V lost 6 bases and J lost 6 bases. Germline V gene lookup returns CDR1 LNHDA and CDR2 SQIVND (reference sequence). The CDR3 protein is CASRGTSGNQGRNIQYF. The DNA of the CDR3 is TGTGCCAGTAGGGGGACTAGCGGGAACCAGGGGAGAAACATTCAGTACTTC. The variable domain in full, completed from reference TRBV19 and TRBJ2-4, reads DGGITQSPKYLFRKEGQNVTLSCEQNLNHDAMYWYRQDPGQGLRLIYYSQIVNDFQKGDIAEGYSVSREKKESFPLTVTSAQKNPTAFYLCASRGTSGNQGRNIQYFGAGTRLSVL.

This chain links TRBV10-3 with TRBJ1-1; D may be TRBD1 (5 bases). The CDR3 is made up of 12 amino acids. The germline gives CDR1 ENHRY, CDR2 SYGVKD. V dropped 0 bases and J dropped 6 bases, with 5 bases sitting between them. The CDR3 DNA follows: TGTGCCATCAGTGAGTCGACAGCTGAAGCTTTCTTT. It codes for CAISESTAEAFF.

CDR3 residues: CASSLDRGRAGNTIYF. The CDR3 region has the DNA TGTGCCAGCAGCTTAGACAGGGGGCGCGCTGGAAACACCATATATTTT. The chain employs TRBV7-9 and TRBJ1-3; 9 bases align to TRBD1. The V gene's germline CDR1 is SEHNR and CDR2 FQNEAQ (reference sequence). The J segment lost 2 bases and the V segment lost 1 base, leaving 3 bases of the junction unmatched. CDR3 length: 16 residues.

This clone showed up just once. The chain joins TRBV4-1 to TRBJ2-2; TRBD1 is a possible D gene (6 bases). The CDR3 has 15 residues. With 0 bases removed from V and 8 bases from J, the gap between germline ends came to 13 bases. From germline, CDR1 is MGHRA and CDR2 YSYEKL. DNA of the CDR3: TGCGCCAGCAGCCAAGAATTGTCAGGGGTAGGGGAGCTGTTTTTT. Translation: CASSQELSGVGELFF.

The chain recombines TRBV29-1 with TRBJ2-7, with TRBD1 matching over 8 bases. J was trimmed by 1 base and V by 7 bases; bases with no gene match: 9. The V gene's germline CDR1 is SQVTM and CDR2 ANQGSEA. CDR3 length: 14 amino acids. CDR3 region: CSGETGEESYEQYF. DNA for the CDR3: TGCAGCGGGGAGACAGGGGAAGAATCCTACGAGCAGTACTTC.

The rearrangement links TRBV4-1 to TRBJ1-2; D gene ambiguous. CDR3 length: 15 residues. CDR1 and CDR2 from the germline V gene are MGHRA and YSYEKL. With 1 base removed from V and 2 bases from J, the gap between germline ends came to 11 bases. Here the CDR3 reads CASSQGGQANYGYTF. CDR3 coding DNA: TGCGCCAGCAGCCAAGGTGGCCAGGCGAACTATGGCTACACCTTC.

The chain carries TRBV7-2 and TRBJ1-1; 9 nucleotides line up with TRBD1. Germline V CDR1 and CDR2: SGHTA, FQGNSA. This CDR3 has 14 amino acids. After removal of 5 bases from V and 5 bases from J, the junction contained 6 bases not matched to a gene. The CDR3 here is CASSPTGGKTEAFF. The CDR3 DNA reads as TGTGCCAGCAGCCCGACAGGGGGAAAGACTGAAGCTTTCTTT.

This clone has a single count. The chain combines TRBV13 with TRBJ2-7; TRBD1 matches 8 bases. CDR1 PRHDT and CDR2 FYEKMQ come from the germline V gene (reference sequence). CDR3 length: 13 amino acids. The J segment lost 8 bases and the V segment lost 4 bases, leaving 7 bases of the junction unmatched. The CDR3 reads CASSYGQGIQQYF. The CDR3 bases are TGTGCCAGCAGCTACGGACAGGGAATTCAGCAGTACTTC.

CDR3 bases: TGTGCCAGCAGCCAAGATCTTACGGGAGTAGGCACCGGGGAGCTGTTTTTT. Amino acid sequence: CASSQDLTGVGTGELFF. V usage is TRBV4-2 and J usage is TRBJ2-2; weak D call: TRBD2 (6 bases). V was shortened by 0 bases and J by 4 bases, with 15 bases between the two germline ends. The CDR3 runs 17 residues. Germline V gene lookup returns CDR1 LGHNA and CDR2 YNFKEQ.

The chain uses TRBV7-2 and TRBJ2-5; 12 nucleotides line up with TRBD2. V lost 3 bases and J lost 3; bases outside the gene matches: 5. Per germline, CDR1 SGHTA and CDR2 FQGNSA. The CDR3 is made up of 16 amino acids. Written as DNA, the CDR3 is TGTGCCAGCAGCTTTTCTAGCGGGAGGGCAAAAGAGACCCAGTACTTC. Amino acids: CASSFSSGRAKETQYF.

The V call is TRBV11-3, the J call TRBJ2-1, with TRBD1 identical over 7 bases. Germline CDR1 SGHNT, CDR2 YENEEA. The CDR3 covers 14 residues. V lost 4 bases, J lost 5 bases, and 5 bases stayed unmatched. CDR3 sequence (DNA): TGTGCCAGCAGCTCCCGGGACAGAAACAATGAGCAGTTCTTC. The encoded protein is CASSSRDRNNEQFF.

The chain recombines TRBV30 with TRBJ2-2, with 7 bases matching TRBD2. Per the germline V gene, CDR1 is GTSNPN and CDR2 is SVGIG (reference sequence). The CDR3 is 15 amino acids. Trimming took 0 bases from V and 5 from J; bases not matched to a gene: 6. CDR3 sequence: CAWSVGRAGTGELFF. The CDR3 DNA is TGTGCCTGGAGTGTAGGGAGGGCCGGGACCGGGGAGCTGTTTTTT.